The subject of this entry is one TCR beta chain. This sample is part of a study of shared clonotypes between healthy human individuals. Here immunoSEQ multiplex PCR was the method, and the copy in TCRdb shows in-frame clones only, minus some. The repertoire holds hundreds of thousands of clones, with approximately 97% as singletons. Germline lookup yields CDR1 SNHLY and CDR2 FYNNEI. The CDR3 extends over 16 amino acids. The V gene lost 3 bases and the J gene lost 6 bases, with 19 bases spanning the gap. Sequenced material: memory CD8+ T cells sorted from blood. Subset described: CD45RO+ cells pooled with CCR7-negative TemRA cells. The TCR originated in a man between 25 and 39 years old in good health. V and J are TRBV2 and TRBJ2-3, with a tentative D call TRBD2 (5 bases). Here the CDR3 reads CASSDHPPERRDTQYF. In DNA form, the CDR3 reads TGTGCCAGCAGTGATCACCCCCCGGAAAGGAGGGATACGCAGTATTTT.